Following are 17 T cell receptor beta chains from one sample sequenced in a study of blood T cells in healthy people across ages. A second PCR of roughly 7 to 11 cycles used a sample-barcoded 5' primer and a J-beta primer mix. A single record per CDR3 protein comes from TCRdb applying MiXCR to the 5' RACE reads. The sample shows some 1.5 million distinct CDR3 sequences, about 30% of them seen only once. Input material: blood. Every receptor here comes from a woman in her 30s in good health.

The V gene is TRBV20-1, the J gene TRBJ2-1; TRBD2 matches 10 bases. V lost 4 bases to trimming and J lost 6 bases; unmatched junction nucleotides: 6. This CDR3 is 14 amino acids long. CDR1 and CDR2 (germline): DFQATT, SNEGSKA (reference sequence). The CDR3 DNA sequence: TGCAGTGCTACAGAGCGGGGGGGCGCCAATGAGCAGTTCTTC. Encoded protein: CSATERGGANEQFF.

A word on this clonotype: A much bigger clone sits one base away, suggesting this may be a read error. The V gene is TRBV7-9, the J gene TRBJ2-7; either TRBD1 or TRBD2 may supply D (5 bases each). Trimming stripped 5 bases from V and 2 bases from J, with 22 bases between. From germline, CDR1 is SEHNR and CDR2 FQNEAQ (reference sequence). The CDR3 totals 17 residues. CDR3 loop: CASSTKRRRDGAYEQYF. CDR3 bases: TGTGCCAGCAGCACCAAGCGACGCCGGGACGGAGCCTACGAGCAGTACTTC.

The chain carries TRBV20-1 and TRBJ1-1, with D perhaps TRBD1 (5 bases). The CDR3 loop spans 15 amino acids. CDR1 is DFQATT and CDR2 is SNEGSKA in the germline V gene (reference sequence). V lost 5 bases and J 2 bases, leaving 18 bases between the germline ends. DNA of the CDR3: TGCAGTGCTTCCTCTGCCGGGACGGGAAACACTGAAGCTTTCTTT. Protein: CSASSAGTGNTEAFF.

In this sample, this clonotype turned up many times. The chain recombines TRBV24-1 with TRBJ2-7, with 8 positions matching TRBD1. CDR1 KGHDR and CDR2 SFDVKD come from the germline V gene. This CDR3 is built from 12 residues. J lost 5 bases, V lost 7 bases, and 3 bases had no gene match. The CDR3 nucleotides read TGTGCCACCAGAGGACAGGGCCACGAGCAGTACTTC. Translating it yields CATRGQGHEQYF.

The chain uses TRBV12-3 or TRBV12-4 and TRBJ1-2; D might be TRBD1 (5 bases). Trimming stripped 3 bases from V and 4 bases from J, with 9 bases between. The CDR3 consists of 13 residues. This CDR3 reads CASSFDQGYGYTF. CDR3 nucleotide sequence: TGTGCCAGCAGTTTCGACCAGGGCTATGGCTACACCTTC.

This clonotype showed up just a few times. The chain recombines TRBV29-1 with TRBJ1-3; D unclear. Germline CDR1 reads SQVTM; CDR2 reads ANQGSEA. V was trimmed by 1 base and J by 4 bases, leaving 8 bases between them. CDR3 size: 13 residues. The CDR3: CSVEGVSGNTIYF. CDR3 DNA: TGCAGCGTTGAAGGGGTGTCCGGAAACACCATATATTTT.

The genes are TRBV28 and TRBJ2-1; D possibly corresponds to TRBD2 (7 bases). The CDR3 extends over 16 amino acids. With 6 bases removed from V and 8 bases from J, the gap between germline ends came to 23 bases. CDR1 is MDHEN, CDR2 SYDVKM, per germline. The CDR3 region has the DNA TGTGCCAGCAGGGCCCGGGTGGGAGGGGGTCTAGATGAGCAGTTCTTC. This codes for CASRARVGGGLDEQFF.

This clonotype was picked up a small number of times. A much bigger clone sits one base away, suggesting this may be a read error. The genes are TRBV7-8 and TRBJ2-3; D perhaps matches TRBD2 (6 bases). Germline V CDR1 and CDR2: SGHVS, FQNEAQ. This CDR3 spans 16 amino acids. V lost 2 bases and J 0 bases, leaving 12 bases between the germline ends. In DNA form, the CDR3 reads TGTGCCAGCAGCTTAAAGGTGGGAGGTAGCACAGATACGCAGTATTTT. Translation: CASSLKVGGSTDTQYF.

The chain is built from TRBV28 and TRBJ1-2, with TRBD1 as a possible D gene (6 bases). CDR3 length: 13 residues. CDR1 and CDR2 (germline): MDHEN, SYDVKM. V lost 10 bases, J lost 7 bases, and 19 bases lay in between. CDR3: CATQGGQYSGYTF. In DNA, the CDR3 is TGTGCCACCCAAGGGGGTCAGTACTCTGGCTACACCTTC.

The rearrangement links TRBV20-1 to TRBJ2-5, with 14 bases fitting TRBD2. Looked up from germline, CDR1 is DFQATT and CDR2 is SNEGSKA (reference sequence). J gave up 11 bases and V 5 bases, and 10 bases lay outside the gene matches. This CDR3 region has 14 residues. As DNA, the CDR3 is TGCAGTGCTTCAGCGGGACTAGCGGGAGAAGAGCAGTACTTC. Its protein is CSASAGLAGEEQYF.

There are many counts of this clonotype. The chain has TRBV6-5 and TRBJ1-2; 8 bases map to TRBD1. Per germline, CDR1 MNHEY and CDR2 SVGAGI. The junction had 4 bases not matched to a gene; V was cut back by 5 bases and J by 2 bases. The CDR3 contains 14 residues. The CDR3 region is CASSTRTGNYGYTF. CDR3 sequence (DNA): TGTGCCAGCAGTACCCGGACAGGGAACTATGGCTACACCTTC.

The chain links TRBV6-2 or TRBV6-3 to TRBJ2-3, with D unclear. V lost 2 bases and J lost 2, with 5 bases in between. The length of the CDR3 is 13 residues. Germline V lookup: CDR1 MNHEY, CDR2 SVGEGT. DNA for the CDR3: TGTGCCAGCAGTTACAGGATCACAGATACGCAGTATTTT. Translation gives CASSYRITDTQYF.

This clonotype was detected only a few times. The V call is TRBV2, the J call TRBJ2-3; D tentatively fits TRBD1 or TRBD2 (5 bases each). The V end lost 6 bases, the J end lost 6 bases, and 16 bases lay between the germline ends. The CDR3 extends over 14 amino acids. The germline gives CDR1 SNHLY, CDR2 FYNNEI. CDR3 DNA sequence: TGTGCCAGCAGGTCCTATACGGGGCCGGATACGCAGTATTTT. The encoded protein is CASRSYTGPDTQYF.

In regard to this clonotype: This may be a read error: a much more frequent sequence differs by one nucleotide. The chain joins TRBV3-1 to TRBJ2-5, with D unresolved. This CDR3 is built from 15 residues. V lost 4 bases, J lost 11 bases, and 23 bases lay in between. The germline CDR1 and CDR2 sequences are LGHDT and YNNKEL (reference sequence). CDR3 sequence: CASSPAPVANNEQYF. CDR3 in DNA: TGTGCCAGCAGCCCCGCGCCGGTAGCCAACAATGAGCAGTACTTC.

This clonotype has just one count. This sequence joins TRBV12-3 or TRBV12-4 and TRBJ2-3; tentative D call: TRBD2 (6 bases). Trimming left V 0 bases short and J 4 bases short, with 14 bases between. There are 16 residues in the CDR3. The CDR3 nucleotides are TGTGCCAGCAGTTTAGCGCTAGGAGCTAGCGCAGATACGCAGTATTTT. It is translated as CASSLALGASADTQYF.

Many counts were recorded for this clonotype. CDR3 nucleotide sequence: TGTGCCAGCAGAGTCATGAGACTAGCACGTAATGAGCAGTTCTTC. Protein sequence: CASRVMRLARNEQFF. The chain joins TRBV11-2 to TRBJ2-1; TRBD2 matches at 7 bases. Germline V gene data show CDR1 as SGHAT and CDR2 as FQNNGV. V lost 6 bases, J lost 7 bases, and 12 bases stayed unmatched. CDR3 length: 15 amino acids. Based on the CDR3 plus reference TRBV11-2 and TRBJ2-1, the full variable domain is EAGVAQSPRYKIIEKRQSVAFWCNPISGHATLYWYQQILGQGPKLLIQFQNNGVVDDSQLPKDRFSAERLKGVDSTLKIQPAKLEDSAVYLCASRVMRLARNEQFFGPGTRLTVL.

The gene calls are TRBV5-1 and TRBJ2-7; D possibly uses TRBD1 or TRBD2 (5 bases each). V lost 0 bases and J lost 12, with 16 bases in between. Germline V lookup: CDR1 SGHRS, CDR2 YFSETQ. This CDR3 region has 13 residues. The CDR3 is CASSLAWDGARYF. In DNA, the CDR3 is TGCGCCAGCAGCTTGGCCTGGGACGGGGCTCGGTACTTC.